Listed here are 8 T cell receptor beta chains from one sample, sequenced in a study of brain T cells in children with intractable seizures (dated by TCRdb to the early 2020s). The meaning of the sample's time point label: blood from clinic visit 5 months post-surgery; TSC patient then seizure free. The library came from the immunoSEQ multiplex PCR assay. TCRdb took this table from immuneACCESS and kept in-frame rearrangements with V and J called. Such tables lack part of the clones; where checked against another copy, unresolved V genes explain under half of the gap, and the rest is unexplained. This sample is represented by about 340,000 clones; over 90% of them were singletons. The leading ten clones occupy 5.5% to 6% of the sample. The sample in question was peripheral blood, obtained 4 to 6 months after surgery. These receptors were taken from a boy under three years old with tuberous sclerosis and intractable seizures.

The CDR3 here is CASSGLRSRQYGYTF. The CDR3 region has the DNA TGTGCCAGCAGTGGTCTTCGGAGCAGGCAGTATGGCTACACCTTC. The genes are TRBV2 and TRBJ1-2; D not certain. The V end was cut by 4 bases, the J end by 5 bases, with 17 bases between. The germline V gene has CDR1 SNHLY and CDR2 FYNNEI. This CDR3 spans 15 amino acids.

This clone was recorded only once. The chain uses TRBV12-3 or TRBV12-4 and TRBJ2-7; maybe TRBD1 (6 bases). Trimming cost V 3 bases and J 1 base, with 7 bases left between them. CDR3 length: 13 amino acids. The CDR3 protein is CASSFGQSYEQYF. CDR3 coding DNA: TGTGCCAGCAGTTTTGGACAGTCCTACGAGCAGTACTTC.

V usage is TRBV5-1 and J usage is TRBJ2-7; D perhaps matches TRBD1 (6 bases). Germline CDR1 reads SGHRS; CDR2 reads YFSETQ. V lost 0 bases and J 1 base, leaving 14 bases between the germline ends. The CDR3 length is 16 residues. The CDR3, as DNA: TGCGCCAGCAGCTTGGGGCACCCAAGGGGGTCCTACGAGCAGTACTTC. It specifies CASSLGHPRGSYEQYF.

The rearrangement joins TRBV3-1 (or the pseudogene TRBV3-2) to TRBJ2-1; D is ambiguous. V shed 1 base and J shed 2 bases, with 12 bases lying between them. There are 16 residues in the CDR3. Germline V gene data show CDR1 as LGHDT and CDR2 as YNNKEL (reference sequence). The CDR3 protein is CASSQASASTYNEQFF. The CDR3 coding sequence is TGTGCCAGCAGCCAAGCTTCGGCTTCTACCTACAATGAGCAGTTCTTC.

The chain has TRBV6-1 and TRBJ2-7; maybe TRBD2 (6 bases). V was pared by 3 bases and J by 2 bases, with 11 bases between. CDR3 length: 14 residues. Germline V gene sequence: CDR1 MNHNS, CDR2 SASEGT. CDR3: CASSDYGGTYEQYF. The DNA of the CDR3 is TGTGCCAGCAGTGATTACGGGGGAACCTACGAGCAGTACTTC.

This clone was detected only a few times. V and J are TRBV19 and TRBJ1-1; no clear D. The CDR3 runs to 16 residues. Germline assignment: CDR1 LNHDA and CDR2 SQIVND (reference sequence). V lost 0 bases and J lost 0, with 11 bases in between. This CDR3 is CASSIDVRKVNTEAFF. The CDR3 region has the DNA TGTGCCAGTAGTATAGATGTCAGAAAAGTGAACACTGAAGCTTTCTTT.

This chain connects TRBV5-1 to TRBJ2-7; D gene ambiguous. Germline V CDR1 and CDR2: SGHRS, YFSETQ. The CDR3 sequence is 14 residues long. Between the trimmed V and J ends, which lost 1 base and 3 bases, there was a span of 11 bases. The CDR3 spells CASSLNGGDYEQYF. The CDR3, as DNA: TGCGCCAGCAGCTTGAATGGTGGGGACTACGAGCAGTACTTC.

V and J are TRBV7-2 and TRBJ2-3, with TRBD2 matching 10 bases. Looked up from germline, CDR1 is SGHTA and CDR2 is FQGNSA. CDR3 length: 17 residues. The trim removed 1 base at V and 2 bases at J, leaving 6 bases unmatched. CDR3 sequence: CASSLGIAGGLTDTQYF. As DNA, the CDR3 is TGTGCCAGCAGCTTAGGCATAGCGGGGGGACTCACAGATACGCAGTATTTT.